This T cell receptor (beta chain) was sequenced for a study of blood T cell repertoires in COVID-19. Turning to the study itself: Some COVID-19 samples were acute and others convalescent; all came from the United States, Italy and Spain. PBMCs, B-cell-depleted T cells, or T cells provided the cDNA or gDNA that made up the material.

In the source study's methods: Estimation of nucleated cell counts relied on the amplification of reference gene primers. Only in-frame clones appear in the TCRdb table, and some are missing; sequencing was by immunoSEQ multiplex PCR. For V, J and clone size, that table is used; D and trimming come from the DNA. The table records 200,000 to 300,000 clones, over 65% of them present only once. Germline values: CDR1 MNHEY, CDR2 SVGAGI. The CDR3 contains 11 residues. The germline V and J ends were trimmed by 6 bases and 8 bases, with 10 bases remaining between them. The gene calls are TRBV6-5 and TRBJ1-2; no definite D call. The sequence came from a woman older than 75 with acute or convalescent COVID-19. The sample comprised peripheral blood. CDR3 loop: CASRAKSGYTF. The CDR3 DNA follows: TGTGCCAGCAGAGCAAAATCCGGCTACACCTTC.